This T cell receptor (beta chain) derives from a study of CD8+ T cells in alopecia areata. The study's findings and limits: Higher clonality and more expanded CD8+ clones appeared in lesional than normal scalp. Among the cells sequenced in scalp samples are also the resident alphabeta T cells of normal skin.

CDR1 and CDR2 from the germline V gene are SGDLS and YYNGEE. Trimming took off 8 bases at V and 5 bases at J, with 14 bases between the two ends. The CDR3 has 13 residues. Extracted RNA was reverse transcribed, and the resulting cDNA served as sequencing template. This table comes from immunoSEQ multiplex PCR, and its TCRdb copy is limited to in-frame clones, with some not included. The sample contains some 150,000 clones, 45% to 55% of which appear only once. Collection of lesional scalp punch biopsies and peripheral blood was performed in alopecia areata patients. This clone was detected only a few times. Antigen specificity is unknown.

The receptor was isolated from a human donor with alopecia areata. This chain links TRBV9 with TRBJ2-1; D could derive from TRBD1 or TRBD2 (5 bases each). This sample comprised CD8+ T cells sorted from blood, obtained at week 0. CDR3 in amino acids: CASEGQRNNEQFF. The CDR3 DNA follows: TGTGCCAGTGAGGGGCAGAGGAACAATGAGCAGTTCTTC. The full variable domain, its missing parts supplied by reference TRBV9 and TRBJ2-1, is DSGVTQTPKHLITATGQRVTLRCSPRSGDLSVYWYQQSLDQGLQFLIQYYNGEERAKGNILERFSAQQFPDLHSELNLSSLELGDSALYFCASEGQRNNEQFFGPGTRLTVL.